The 2 T cell receptor beta chains presented below share a single source sample, sequenced in a study of shared clonotypes between healthy human individuals. CD45RO-negative, CCR7-positively selected cells formed the naive CD8 fraction, excluding terminally differentiated effector memory CD45RA+ cells. Repertoires were generated with immunoSEQ multiplex PCR, while TCRdb's copy carries only in-frame clones and drops some. This table has millions of clones, about 95% appearing once. Sequencing input: naive CD8+ T cells sorted from blood. The receptors here all came from a man aged 18 to 30 in good health.

Written as DNA, the CDR3 is TGTGCCAGCAGCTTCGCCCGGGACAGGGGGTCCTATGGCTACACCTTC. Amino acids: CASSFARDRGSYGYTF. The chain couples TRBV5-6 to TRBJ1-2, with 11 bases that match TRBD1. Germline trimming cut 2 bases from V and 4 bases from J; bases unmatched to any gene: 7. This CDR3 is built from 16 residues. The germline gives CDR1 SGHDT, CDR2 YYEEEE.

The V and J genes are TRBV2 and TRBJ2-7; the D gene is possibly TRBD1 (6 bases). Trimming pared 5 bases from V and 0 bases from J, leaving 14 bases between. The CDR3 has 15 amino acids. Per germline, CDR1 SNHLY and CDR2 FYNNEI. The CDR3 nucleotides are TGTGCCAGCAGTCCTGGACAGCTTAGCTCCTACGAGCAGTACTTC. Translating gives CASSPGQLSSYEQYF.